The clone carrying this T cell receptor (beta chain) was counted at least ten times. Its target is not known. MiXCR, applied by TCRdb to the multiplex PCR reads, yields one record per CDR3 protein. The sample includes approximately 45,000 distinct CDR3 sequences, about 21% seen only once; the top ten take 6.5% to 8%. The V gene's germline CDR1 is SEHNR and CDR2 FQNEAQ (reference sequence). This CDR3 is built from 14 residues. V was pared by 3 bases and J by 0 bases, with 9 bases between. The data were taken from a study of breast tumors, draining lymph nodes, adjacent tissues. Study-wide points: Compared with basal-like, luminal-like tumors shared significantly more repertoire with nontumor tissue. Tumor TCR diversity was below lymph nodes but above nontumor tissue.

The sequence was collected from a female donor with breast cancer. Some clones in this sample may be carry-over from other donors' samples. V is TRBV7-9 and J is TRBJ2-7, with D possibly TRBD1 on 6 matching bases. Sequencing was carried out using breast tumor tissue. The CDR3 DNA reads as TGTGCCAGCAGCTTTGGACAGCTCTCCTACGAGCAGTACTTC. This codes for CASSFGQLSYEQYF. Drawing the rest from reference TRBV7-9 and TRBJ2-7, the complete variable domain is DTGVSQNPRHKITKRGQNVTFRCDPISEHNRLYWYRQTLGQGPEFLTYFQNEAQLEKSRLLSDRFSAERPKGSFSTLEIQRTEQGDSAMYLCASSFGQLSYEQYFGPGTRLTVT.